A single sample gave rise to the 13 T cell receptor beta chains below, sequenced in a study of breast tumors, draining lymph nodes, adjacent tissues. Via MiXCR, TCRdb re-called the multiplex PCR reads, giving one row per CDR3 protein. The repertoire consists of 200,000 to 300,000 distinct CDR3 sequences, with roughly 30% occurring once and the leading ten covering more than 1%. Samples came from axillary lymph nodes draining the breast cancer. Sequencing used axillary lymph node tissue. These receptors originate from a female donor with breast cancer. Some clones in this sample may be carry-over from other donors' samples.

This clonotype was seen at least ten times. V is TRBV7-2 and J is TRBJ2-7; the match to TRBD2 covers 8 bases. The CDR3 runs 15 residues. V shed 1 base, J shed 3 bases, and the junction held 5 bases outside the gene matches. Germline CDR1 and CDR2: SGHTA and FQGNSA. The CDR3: CASSLDGTSFYEQYF. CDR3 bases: TGTGCCAGCAGCTTAGATGGGACTAGTTTCTACGAGCAGTACTTC.

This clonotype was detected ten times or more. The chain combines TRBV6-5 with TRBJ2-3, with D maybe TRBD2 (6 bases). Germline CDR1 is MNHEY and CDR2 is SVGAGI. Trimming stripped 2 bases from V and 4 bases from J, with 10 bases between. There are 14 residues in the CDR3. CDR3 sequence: CASSYGAGSDTQYF. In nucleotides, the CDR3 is TGTGCCAGCAGTTACGGGGCGGGATCAGATACGCAGTATTTT.

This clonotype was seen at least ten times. CDR3 DNA: TGCAGTGCCCCTGGACTAGCCTATGAGCAGTTCTTC. Encoded protein: CSAPGLAYEQFF. The chain couples TRBV20-1 to TRBJ2-1; 8 bases agree with TRBD2. Germline V gene sequence: CDR1 DFQATT, CDR2 SNEGSKA (reference sequence). V was clipped by 6 bases and J by 8 bases; unmatched bases: 6. The CDR3 is 12 residues long.

The CDR3 spells CASSSRGGNQPQHF. CDR3 in DNA: TGTGCCAGCAGCAGTAGGGGGGGGAATCAGCCCCAGCATTTT. V and J are TRBV6-2 or TRBV6-3 and TRBJ1-5; TRBD1 might be the D (6 bases). Germline CDR1 reads MNHEY; CDR2 reads SVGEGT. The ends were cut back, 6 bases at V and 4 bases at J, with 13 bases in the middle. The CDR3 length is 14 residues.

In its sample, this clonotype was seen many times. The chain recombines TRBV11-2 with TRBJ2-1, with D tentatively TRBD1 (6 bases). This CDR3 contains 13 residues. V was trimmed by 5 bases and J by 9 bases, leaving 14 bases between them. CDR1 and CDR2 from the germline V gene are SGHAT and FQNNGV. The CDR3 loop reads CASSLTIGGEQFF. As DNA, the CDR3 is TGTGCCAGCAGCCTAACGATAGGGGGTGAGCAGTTCTTC.

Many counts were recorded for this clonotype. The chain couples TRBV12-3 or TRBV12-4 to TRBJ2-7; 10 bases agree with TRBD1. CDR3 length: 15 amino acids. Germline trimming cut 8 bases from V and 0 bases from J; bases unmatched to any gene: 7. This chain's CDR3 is CASLSRQGASYEQYF. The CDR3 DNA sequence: TGTGCCAGCCTCTCGAGACAGGGGGCCTCCTACGAGCAGTACTTC.

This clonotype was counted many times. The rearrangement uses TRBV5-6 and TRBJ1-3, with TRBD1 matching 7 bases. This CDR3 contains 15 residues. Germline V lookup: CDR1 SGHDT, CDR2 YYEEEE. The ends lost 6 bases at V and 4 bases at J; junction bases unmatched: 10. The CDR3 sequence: CASIKLGGQGNTIYF. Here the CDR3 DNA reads TGTGCCAGCATCAAACTCGGGGGACAGGGAAACACCATATATTTT.

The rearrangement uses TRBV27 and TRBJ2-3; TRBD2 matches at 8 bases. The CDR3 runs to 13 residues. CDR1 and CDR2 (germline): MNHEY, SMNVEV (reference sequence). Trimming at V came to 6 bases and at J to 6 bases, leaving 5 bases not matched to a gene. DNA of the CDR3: TGTGCCAGCAGAAATAGCGGGGTGGATACGCAGTATTTT. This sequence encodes CASRNSGVDTQYF.

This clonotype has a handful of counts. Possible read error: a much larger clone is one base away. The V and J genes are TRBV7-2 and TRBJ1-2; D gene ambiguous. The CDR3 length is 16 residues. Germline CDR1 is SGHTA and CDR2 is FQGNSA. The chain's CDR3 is CASSLASETTSYGHTF. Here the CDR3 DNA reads TGTGCCAGCAGCTTAGCATCCGAGACTACGAGCTATGGCCACACCTTC.

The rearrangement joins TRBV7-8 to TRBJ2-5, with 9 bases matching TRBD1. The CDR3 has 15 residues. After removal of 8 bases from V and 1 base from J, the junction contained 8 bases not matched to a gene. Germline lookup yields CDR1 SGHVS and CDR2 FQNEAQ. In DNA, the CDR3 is TGTGCCAGCTCACTAACAGGGGGCCGCCAAGAGACCCAGTACTTC. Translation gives CASSLTGGRQETQYF.

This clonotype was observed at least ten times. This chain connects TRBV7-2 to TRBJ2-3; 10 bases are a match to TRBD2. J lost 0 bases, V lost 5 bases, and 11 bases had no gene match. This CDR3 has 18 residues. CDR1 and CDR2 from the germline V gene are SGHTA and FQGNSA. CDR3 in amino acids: CASSHRRASGSSTDTQYF. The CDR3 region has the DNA TGTGCCAGCAGCCACCGGCGGGCTAGCGGGAGTAGCACAGATACGCAGTATTTT.

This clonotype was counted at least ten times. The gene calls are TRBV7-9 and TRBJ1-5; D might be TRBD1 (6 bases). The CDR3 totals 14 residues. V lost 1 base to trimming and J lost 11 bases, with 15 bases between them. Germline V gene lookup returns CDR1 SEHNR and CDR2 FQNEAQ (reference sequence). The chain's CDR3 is CASSLGGLEGAQHF. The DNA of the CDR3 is TGTGCCAGCAGCTTAGGGGGTCTGGAGGGGGCCCAGCATTTT.

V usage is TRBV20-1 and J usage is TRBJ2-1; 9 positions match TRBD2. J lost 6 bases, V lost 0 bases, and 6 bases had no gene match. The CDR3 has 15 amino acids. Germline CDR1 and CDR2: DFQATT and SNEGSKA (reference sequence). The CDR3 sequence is CSARDRAGGPNEQFF. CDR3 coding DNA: TGCAGTGCTAGAGATCGAGCGGGAGGACCCAATGAGCAGTTCTTC.